The clone carrying this TCR beta chain was picked up a small number of times. The data derive from a study of molecular identifiers for immune sequencing clone quantification. Overall study: In replicates, the authors split RNA from about 20,000 or 100,000 naive CD8 cells five ways and sequenced four.

Previously reported methods and listed TCR primers produced the bulk TCR libraries. Via MiXCR, TCRdb re-called the PCR reads, giving one row per CDR3 protein. Counted here are about 630,000 distinct CDR3 sequences, over 25% occurring once; the ten biggest clones make up about 0.84%. The CDR3 has 14 residues. In germline, CDR1 is SGHNT, CDR2 YYREEE (reference sequence). V shed 3 bases and J shed 4 bases, with 10 bases lying between them. Based on a CD8+CD4-CCR7+CD45RA+ profile, naive CD8 T cells were sorted. The gene calls are TRBV5-4 and TRBJ1-4; no firm D call. The clonotype was recovered from a human donor in good health. Some libraries in this study had Jurkat cell RNA spiked in. Source material: naive CD8+ T cells from blood, with Jurkat cell RNA spiked in. Subset defined: FACS-sorted CD8+CD4-CCR7+CD45RA+ naive T cells. CDR3 coding DNA: TGTGCCAGCAGCTGGGGTCCGAGTAATGAAAAACTGTTTTTT. It is translated as CASSWGPSNEKLFF.